Each of the 15 T cell receptor beta chains below was sequenced from the same sample in a study of cytomegalovirus exposure and HLA in healthy donors. 13 Jbeta primers and 60 Vbeta primers were used for the PCR. This table comes from immunoSEQ multiplex PCR, and its TCRdb copy is limited to in-frame clones, with some not included. The sample has more than 150,000 clones; around 73% are singletons. Sequenced: PBMCs. These receptors were taken from a male donor in good health and CMV-seronegative.

The chain joins TRBV28 to TRBJ1-5, with D hard to call. CDR1 and CDR2 (germline): MDHEN, SYDVKM. The CDR3 has 13 residues. The V and J ends lost 7 bases and 6 bases respectively, with 13 bases between them. The CDR3 region has the DNA TGTGCCAGCACCCTGGGAGGGATTCAGCCCCAGCATTTT. Translation gives CASTLGGIQPQHF.

This clone showed up just once. An end of the junction does not agree with germline; a read error may underlie this. The chain has TRBV5-4 and TRBJ2-2; D may be TRBD2 (6 bases). This CDR3 has 12 amino acids. Per germline, CDR1 SGHNT and CDR2 YYREEE (reference sequence). CDR3 sequence: CASSHSTGGLFF. The CDR3 DNA reads TGTGCCAGCAGCCACTCCACCGGGGGGCTGTTTTTT. Based on the CDR3 plus reference TRBV5-4 and TRBJ2-2, the full variable domain is ETGVTQSPTHLIKTRGQQVTLRCSSQSGHNTVSWYQQALGQGPQFIFQYYREEENGRGNFPPRFSGLQFPNYSSELNVNALELDDSALYLCASSHSTGGLFFGEGSRLTVL.

This clone occurred a few times. J is TRBJ2-5 and V is TRBV30; 7 bases fit TRBD2. Germline lookup yields CDR1 GTSNPN and CDR2 SVGIG (reference sequence). V was clipped by 5 bases and J by 0 bases; unmatched bases: 9. CDR3 length: 15 amino acids. The CDR3 loop reads CAWRYGGGNQETQYF. Written as DNA, the CDR3 is TGTGCCTGGCGTTATGGGGGGGGGAACCAAGAGACCCAGTACTTC.

The chain has TRBV9 and TRBJ2-2; 7 nucleotides align to TRBD1. V was pared by 0 bases and J by 7 bases, with 3 bases of the junction left unmatched. The CDR3 has 14 amino acids. Germline CDR1 SGDLS, CDR2 YYNGEE. CDR3 protein: CASSVVTGFGELFF. Here the CDR3 DNA reads TGTGCCAGCAGCGTAGTGACAGGGTTCGGGGAGCTGTTTTTT.

The gene calls are TRBV4-3 and TRBJ2-3; 11 nucleotides match TRBD2. This CDR3 has 19 residues. Trimming removed 4 bases from V and 4 bases from J; junction bases left unmatched: 16. CDR1 is LGHNA, CDR2 YSLEER, per germline. The CDR3 sequence is CASSREWYSGRAAADTQYF. CDR3 DNA: TGCGCCAGCAGCCGAGAGTGGTATAGCGGGAGGGCCGCGGCAGATACGCAGTATTTT.

The chain uses TRBV28 and TRBJ1-5, with D hard to call. V lost 2 bases to trimming and J lost 5 bases, with 4 bases between them. Germline CDR1 MDHEN, CDR2 SYDVKM. CDR3 length: 12 amino acids. Here the CDR3 reads CASSLVYQPQHF. The CDR3 nucleotides read TGTGCCAGCAGTTTAGTCTATCAGCCCCAGCATTTT.

The rearrangement links TRBV9 to TRBJ1-3, with D unclear. Germline V CDR1 and CDR2: SGDLS, YYNGEE. The length of the CDR3 is 15 residues. V gave up 1 base and J gave up 0 bases, with 8 bases separating them. The CDR3 reads CASSVSQYSGNTIYF. CDR3 nucleotides: TGTGCCAGCAGCGTATCTCAGTACTCTGGAAACACCATATATTTT.

This rearrangement joins TRBV19 to TRBJ2-7; no reliable D call. Per germline, CDR1 LNHDA and CDR2 SQIVND (reference sequence). This CDR3 spans 15 amino acids. V gave up 5 bases and J gave up 0 bases, with 14 bases separating them. CDR3 in amino acids: CASSSVGGVSYEQYF. DNA for the CDR3: TGTGCCAGTAGTTCCGTTGGTGGAGTCTCCTACGAGCAGTACTTC.

This clone was seen only once. This chain uses TRBV19 with TRBJ2-3; TRBD2 matches 10 bases. The V gene's germline CDR1 is LNHDA and CDR2 SQIVND (reference sequence). The junction had 6 bases not matched to a gene; V was cut back by 5 bases and J by 4 bases. The CDR3 runs 15 residues. CDR3 amino acids: CASSLSGGASDTQYF. Here the CDR3 DNA reads TGTGCCAGTAGTTTAAGCGGGGGGGCTTCAGATACGCAGTATTTT.

This clone has more than one count but fewer than ten. This chain connects TRBV6-1 to TRBJ1-5, with 7 nucleotides matching TRBD1. This CDR3 has 15 amino acids. V gave up 2 bases and J gave up 7 bases; unmatched junction bases: 8. Germline lookup yields CDR1 MNHNS and CDR2 SASEGT. CDR3 protein: CASSEQEGRGQPQHF. CDR3 nucleotide sequence: TGTGCCAGCAGTGAACAAGAGGGCAGGGGGCAGCCCCAGCATTTT.

This clone was counted at least ten times. J is TRBJ1-2 and V is TRBV6-5, with a possible D match to TRBD1 (5 bases). There are 12 residues in the CDR3. Trimming took off 6 bases at V and 8 bases at J, with 13 bases between the two ends. The V gene's germline CDR1 is MNHEY and CDR2 SVGAGI. CDR3 protein: CASSKTGYGYTF. In DNA, the CDR3 is TGTGCCAGCAGCAAAACAGGTTACGGCTACACCTTC.

The chain links TRBV5-1 to TRBJ2-2; TRBD1 matches at 7 bases. This CDR3 is built from 15 residues. V gave up 7 bases and J gave up 7 bases; unmatched junction bases: 13. The germline gives CDR1 SGHRS, CDR2 YFSETQ. The CDR3 here is CASSDGTANIGELFF. The CDR3 nucleotides read TGCGCCAGCTCCGACGGGACAGCAAATATCGGGGAGCTGTTTTTT.

DNA of the CDR3: TGCAGCGTTGCCGGGACTCCTAAGGGCGGGGAGCTGTTTTTT. The encoded protein is CSVAGTPKGGELFF. The chain carries TRBV29-1 and TRBJ2-2; D may be TRBD2 (6 bases). V was shortened by 4 bases and J by 7 bases, with 16 bases between the two germline ends. The CDR3 length is 14 residues. Germline V gene data show CDR1 as SQVTM and CDR2 as ANQGSEA.

The V gene is TRBV4-3, the J gene TRBJ2-7, with TRBD1 matching over 10 bases. The ends lost 4 bases at V and 3 bases at J; junction bases unmatched: 3. The germline gives CDR1 LGHNA, CDR2 YSLEER. The CDR3 length is 14 residues. The CDR3 coding sequence is TGCGCCAGCAGCCCTTGGACAGGGGGCTACGAGCAGTACTTC. It codes for CASSPWTGGYEQYF.

The chain recombines TRBV27 with TRBJ2-1; 9 nucleotides align to TRBD2. From germline, CDR1 is MNHEY and CDR2 SMNVEV (reference sequence). The CDR3 sequence is 14 residues long. The junction had 9 bases not matched to a gene; V was cut back by 10 bases and J by 5 bases. CDR3 loop: CAIGGASGDNEQFF. The CDR3 DNA reads as TGTGCCATCGGCGGGGCTAGCGGGGACAATGAGCAGTTCTTC.